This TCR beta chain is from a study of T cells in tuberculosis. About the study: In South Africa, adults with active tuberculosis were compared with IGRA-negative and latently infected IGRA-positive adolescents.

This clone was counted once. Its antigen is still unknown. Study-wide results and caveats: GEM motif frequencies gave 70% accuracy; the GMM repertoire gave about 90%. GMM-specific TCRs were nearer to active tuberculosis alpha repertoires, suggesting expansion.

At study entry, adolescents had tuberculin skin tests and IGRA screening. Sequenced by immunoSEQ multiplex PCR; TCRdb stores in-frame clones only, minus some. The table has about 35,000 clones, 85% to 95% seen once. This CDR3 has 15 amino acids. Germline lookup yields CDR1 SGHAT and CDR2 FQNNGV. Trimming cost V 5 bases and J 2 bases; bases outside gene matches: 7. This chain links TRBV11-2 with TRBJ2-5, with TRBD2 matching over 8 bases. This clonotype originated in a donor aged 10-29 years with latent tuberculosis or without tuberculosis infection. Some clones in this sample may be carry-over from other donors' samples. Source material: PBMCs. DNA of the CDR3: TGTGCCAGCAGCAGAAGCGGGGGAGTTCAAGAGACCCAGTACTTC. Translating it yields CASSRSGGVQETQYF.